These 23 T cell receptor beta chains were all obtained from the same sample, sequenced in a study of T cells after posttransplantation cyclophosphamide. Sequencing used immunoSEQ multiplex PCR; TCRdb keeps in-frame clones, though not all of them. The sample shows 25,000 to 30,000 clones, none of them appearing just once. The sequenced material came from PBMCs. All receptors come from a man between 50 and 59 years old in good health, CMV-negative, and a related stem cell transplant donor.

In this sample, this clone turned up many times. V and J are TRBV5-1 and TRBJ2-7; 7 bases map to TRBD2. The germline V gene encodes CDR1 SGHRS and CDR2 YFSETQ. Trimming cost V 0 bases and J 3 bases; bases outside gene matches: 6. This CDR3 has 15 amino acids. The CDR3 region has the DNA TGCGCCAGCAGCTTGGTCCTGGGACTACTCTACGAGCAGTACTTC. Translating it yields CASSLVLGLLYEQYF.

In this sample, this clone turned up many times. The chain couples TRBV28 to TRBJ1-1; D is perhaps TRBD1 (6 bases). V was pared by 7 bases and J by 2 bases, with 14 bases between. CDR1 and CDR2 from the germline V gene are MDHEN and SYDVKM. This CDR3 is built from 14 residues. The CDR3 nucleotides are TGTGCCAGCAAATTGGGACAATCCAACACTGAAGCTTTCTTT. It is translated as CASKLGQSNTEAFF.

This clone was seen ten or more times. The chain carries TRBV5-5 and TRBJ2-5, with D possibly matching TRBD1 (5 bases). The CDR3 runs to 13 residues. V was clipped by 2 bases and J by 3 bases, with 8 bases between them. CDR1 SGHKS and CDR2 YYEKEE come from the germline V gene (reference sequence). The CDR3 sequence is CASSLDRKETQYF. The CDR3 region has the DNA TGTGCCAGCAGCTTAGACAGAAAAGAGACCCAGTACTTC.

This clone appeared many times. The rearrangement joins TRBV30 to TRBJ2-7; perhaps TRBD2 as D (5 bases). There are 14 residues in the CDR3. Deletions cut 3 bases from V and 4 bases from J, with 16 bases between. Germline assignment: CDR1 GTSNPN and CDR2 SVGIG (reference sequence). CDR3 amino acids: CAWRRDGDLYEQYF. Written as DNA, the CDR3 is TGTGCCTGGAGGAGAGACGGGGATTTGTACGAGCAGTACTTC. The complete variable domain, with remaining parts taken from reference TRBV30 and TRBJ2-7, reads SQTIHQWPATLVQPVGSPLSLECTVEGTSNPNLYWYRQAAGRGLQLLFYSVGIGQISSEVPQNLSASRPQDRQFILSSKKLLLSDSGFYLCAWRRDGDLYEQYFGPGTRLTVT.

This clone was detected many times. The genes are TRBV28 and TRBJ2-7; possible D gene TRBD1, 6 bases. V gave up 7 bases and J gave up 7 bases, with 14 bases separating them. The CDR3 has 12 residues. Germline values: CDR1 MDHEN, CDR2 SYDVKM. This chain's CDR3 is CASTLQTGEQYF. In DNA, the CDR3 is TGTGCCAGCACCCTCCAAACAGGGGAGCAGTACTTC.

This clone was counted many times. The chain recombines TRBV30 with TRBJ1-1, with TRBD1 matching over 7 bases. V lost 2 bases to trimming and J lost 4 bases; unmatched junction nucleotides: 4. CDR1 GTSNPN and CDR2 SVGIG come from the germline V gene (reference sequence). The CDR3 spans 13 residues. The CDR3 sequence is CAWSIQGSTEAFF. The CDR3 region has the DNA TGTGCCTGGAGTATACAGGGGAGCACTGAAGCTTTCTTT.

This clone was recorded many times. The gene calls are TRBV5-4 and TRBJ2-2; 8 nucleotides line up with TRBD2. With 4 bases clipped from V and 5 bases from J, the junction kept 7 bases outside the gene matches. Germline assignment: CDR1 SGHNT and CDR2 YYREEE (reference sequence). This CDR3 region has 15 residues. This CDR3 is CASSDHSGVTGELFF. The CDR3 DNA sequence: TGTGCCAGCAGCGACCATAGCGGGGTGACCGGGGAGCTGTTTTTT.

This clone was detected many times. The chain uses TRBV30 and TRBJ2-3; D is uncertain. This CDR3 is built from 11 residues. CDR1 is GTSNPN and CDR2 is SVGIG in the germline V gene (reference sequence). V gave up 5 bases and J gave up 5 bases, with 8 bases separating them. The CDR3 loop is CAWGSGDTQYF. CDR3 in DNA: TGTGCCTGGGGCTCGGGAGATACGCAGTATTTT. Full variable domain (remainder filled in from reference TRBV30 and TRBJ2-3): SQTIHQWPATLVQPVGSPLSLECTVEGTSNPNLYWYRQAAGRGLQLLFYSVGIGQISSEVPQNLSASRPQDRQFILSSKKLLLSDSGFYLCAWGSGDTQYFGPGTRLTVL.

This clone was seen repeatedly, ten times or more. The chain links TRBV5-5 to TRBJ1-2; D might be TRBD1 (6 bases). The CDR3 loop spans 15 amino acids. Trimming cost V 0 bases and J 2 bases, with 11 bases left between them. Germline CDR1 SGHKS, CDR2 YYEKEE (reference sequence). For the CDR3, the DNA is TGTGCCAGCAGCTTGGACGGCAGGGGAAACTATGGCTACACCTTC. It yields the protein CASSLDGRGNYGYTF.

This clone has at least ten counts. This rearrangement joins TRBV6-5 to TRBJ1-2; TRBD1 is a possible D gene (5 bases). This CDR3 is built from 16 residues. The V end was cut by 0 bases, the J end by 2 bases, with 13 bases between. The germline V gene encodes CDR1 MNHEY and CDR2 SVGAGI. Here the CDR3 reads CASSYSKTVVNYGYTF. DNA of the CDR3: TGTGCCAGCAGTTACTCGAAGACAGTCGTCAACTATGGCTACACCTTC.

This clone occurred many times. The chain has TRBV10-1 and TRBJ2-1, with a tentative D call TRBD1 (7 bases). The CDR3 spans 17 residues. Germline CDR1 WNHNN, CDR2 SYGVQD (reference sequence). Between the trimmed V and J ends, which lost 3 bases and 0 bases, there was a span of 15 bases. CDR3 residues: CASSEGGTAISYNEQFF. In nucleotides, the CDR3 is TGCGCCAGCAGTGAAGGGGGGACAGCAATCTCCTACAATGAGCAGTTCTTC.

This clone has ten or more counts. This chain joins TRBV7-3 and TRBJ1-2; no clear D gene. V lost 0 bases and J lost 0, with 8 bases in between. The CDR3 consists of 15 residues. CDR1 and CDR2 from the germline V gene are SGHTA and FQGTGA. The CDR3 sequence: CASSLTRTANYGYTF. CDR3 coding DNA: TGTGCCAGCAGCTTAACGCGAACAGCTAACTATGGCTACACCTTC.

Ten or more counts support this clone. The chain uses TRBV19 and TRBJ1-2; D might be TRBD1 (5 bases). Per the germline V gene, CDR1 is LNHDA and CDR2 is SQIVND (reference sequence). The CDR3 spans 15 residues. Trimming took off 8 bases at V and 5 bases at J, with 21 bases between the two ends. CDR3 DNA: TGTGCCAGTTCTCAAGTTGGACAAGGAGTGTATGGCTACACCTTC. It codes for CASSQVGQGVYGYTF.

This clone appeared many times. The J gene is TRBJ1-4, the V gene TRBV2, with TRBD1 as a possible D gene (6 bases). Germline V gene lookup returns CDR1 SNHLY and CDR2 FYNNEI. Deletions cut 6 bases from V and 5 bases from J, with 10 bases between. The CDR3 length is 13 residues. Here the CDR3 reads CASRQGWNEKLFF. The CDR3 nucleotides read TGTGCCAGCAGACAGGGATGGAATGAAAAACTGTTTTTT.

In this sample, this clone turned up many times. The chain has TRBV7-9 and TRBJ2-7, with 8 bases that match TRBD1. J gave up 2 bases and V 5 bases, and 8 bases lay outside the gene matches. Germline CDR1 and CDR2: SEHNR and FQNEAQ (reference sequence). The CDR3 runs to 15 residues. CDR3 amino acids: CASSPGTGRPYEQYF. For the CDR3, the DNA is TGTGCCAGCAGCCCCGGGACAGGTCGGCCCTACGAGCAGTACTTC.

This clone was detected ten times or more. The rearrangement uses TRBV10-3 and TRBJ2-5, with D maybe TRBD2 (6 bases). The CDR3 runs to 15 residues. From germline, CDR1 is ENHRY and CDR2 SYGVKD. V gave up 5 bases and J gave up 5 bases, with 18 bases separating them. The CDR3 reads CAISKGTGSAETQYF. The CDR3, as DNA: TGTGCCATCAGTAAGGGGACTGGGAGCGCGGAGACCCAGTACTTC.

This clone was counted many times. The DNA of the CDR3 is TGTGCCAGCTCACCAGAGAATAGGCCCCAGCATTTT. Amino acids: CASSPENRPQHF. The chain joins TRBV18 to TRBJ1-5; D remains ambiguous. The CDR3 covers 12 residues. V was cut by 2 bases and J by 9 bases, with 8 bases left in between. Germline loops: CDR1 KGHSH, CDR2 LQKENI.

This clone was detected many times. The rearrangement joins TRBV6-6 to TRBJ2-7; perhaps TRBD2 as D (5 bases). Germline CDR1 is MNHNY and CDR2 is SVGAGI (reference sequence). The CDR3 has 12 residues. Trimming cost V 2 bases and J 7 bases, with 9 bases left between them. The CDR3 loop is CASSYPRREQYF. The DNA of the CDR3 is TGTGCCAGCAGTTACCCCCGGAGGGAGCAGTACTTC.

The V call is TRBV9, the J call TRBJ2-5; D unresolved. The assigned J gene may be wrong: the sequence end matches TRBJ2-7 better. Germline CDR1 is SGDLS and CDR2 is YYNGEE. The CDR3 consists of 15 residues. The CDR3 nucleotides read TGTGCCAGCAGCGTAGATCAAGCCCCCCTCTACGAGCAGTACTTC. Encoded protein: CASSVDQAPLYEQYF.

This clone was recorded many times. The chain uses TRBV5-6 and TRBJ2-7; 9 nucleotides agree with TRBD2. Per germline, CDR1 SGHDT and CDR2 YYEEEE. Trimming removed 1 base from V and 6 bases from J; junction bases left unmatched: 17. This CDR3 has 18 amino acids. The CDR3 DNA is TGTGCCAGCAGCTTGTATGCAGGAGGGACTAGCTATGCGTCCGAGCAGTACTTC. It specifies CASSLYAGGTSYASEQYF.

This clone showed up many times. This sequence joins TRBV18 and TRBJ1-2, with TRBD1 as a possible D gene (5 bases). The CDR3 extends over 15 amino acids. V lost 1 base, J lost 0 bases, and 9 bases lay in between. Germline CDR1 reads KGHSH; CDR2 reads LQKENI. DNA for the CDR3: TGTGCCAGCTCACCACAAACAGGCTCTAACTATGGCTACACCTTC. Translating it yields CASSPQTGSNYGYTF.

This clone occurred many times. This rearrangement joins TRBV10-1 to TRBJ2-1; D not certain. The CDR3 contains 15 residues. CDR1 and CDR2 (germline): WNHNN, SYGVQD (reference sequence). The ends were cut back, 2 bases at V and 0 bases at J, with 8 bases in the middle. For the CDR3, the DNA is TGCGCCAGCAGTGAGGGCACCAGCTCCTACAATGAGCAGTTCTTC. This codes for CASSEGTSSYNEQFF.

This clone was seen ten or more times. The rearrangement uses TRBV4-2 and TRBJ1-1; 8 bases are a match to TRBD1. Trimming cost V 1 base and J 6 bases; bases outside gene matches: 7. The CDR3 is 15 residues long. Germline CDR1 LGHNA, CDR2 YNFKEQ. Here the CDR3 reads CASSQGGTGRSEAFF. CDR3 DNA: TGTGCCAGCAGCCAAGGGGGGACAGGACGCTCTGAAGCTTTCTTT.